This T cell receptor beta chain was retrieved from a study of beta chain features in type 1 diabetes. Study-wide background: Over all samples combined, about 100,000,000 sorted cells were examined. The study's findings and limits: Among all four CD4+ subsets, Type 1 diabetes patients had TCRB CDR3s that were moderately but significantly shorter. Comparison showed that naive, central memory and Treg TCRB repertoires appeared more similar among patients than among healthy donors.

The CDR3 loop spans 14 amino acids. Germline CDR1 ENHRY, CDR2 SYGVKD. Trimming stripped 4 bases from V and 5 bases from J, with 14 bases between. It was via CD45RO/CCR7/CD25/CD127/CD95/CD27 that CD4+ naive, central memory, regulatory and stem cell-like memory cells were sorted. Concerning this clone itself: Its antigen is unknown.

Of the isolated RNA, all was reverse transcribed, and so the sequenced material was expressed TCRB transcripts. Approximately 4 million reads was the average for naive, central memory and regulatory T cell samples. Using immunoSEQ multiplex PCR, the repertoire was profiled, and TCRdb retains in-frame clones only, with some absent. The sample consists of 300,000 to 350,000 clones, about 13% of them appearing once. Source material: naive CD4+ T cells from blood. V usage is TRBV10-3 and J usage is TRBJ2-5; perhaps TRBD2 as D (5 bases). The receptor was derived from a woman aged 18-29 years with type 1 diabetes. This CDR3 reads CAISGGSGTETQYF. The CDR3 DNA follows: TGTGCCATCAGTGGAGGTTCGGGAACGGAGACCCAGTACTTC.